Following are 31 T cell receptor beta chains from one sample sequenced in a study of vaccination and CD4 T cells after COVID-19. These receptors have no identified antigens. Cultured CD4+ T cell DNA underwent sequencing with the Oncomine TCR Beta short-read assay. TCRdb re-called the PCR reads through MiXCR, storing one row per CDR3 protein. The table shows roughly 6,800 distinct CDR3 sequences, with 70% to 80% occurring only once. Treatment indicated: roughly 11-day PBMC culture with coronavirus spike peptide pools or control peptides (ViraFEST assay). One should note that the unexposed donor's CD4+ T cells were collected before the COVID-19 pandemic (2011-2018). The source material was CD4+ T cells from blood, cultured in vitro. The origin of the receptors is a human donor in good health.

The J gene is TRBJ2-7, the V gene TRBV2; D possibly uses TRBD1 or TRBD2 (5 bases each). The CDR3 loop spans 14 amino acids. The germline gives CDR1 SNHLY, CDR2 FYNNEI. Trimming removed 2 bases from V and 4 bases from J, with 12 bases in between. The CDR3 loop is CASSEWGLGYEQYF. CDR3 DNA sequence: TGTGCCAGCAGTGAATGGGGGTTGGGTTACGAGCAGTACTTC. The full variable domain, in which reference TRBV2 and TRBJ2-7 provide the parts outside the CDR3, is EPEVTQTPSHQVTQMGQEVILRCVPISNHLYFYWYRQILGQKVEFLVSFYNNEISEKSEIFDDQFSVERPDGSNFTLKIRSTKLEDSAMYFCASSEWGLGYEQYFGPGTRLTVT.

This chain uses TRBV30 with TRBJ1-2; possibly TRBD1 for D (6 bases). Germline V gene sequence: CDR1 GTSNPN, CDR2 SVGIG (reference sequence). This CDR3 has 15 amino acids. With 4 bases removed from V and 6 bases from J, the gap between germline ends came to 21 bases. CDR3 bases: TGTGCCTGGAACGACAGGTCCACCTCAAGGAATGGCTACACCTTC. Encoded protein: CAWNDRSTSRNGYTF.

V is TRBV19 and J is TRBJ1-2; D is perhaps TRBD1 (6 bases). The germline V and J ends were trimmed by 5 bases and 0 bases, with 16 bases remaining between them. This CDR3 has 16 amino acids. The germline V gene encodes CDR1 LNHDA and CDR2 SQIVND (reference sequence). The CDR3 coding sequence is TGTGCCAGTAGTCATCAGGGGATAAGAGCTAACTATGGCTACACCTTC. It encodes CASSHQGIRANYGYTF.

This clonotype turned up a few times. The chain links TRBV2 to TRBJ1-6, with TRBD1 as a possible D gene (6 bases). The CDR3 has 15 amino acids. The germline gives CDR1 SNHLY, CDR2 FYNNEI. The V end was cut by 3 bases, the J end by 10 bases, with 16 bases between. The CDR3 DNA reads TGTGCCAGCAGTGAGTGGGGGGGCGAGGGGTCACCCCTCCACTTT. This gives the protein CASSEWGGEGSPLHF.

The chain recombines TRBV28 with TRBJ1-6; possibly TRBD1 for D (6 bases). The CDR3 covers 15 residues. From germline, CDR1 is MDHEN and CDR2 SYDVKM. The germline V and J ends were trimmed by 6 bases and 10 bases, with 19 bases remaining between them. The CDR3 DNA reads TGTGCCAGCAGGCCCGCCGGGGGCAATGGGTCACCCCTCCACTTT. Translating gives CASRPAGGNGSPLHF.

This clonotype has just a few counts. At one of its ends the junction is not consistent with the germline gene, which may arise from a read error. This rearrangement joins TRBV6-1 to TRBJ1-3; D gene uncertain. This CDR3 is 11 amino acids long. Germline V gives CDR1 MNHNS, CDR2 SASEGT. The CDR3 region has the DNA TGTGCCACCCAGAGAGGAAGCACCATATATTTT. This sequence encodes CATQRGSTIYF.

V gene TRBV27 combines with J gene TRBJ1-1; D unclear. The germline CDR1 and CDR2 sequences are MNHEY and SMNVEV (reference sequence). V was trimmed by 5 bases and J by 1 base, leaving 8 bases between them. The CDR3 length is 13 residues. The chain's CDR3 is CASSQWRNTEAFF. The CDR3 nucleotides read TGTGCCAGCAGTCAGTGGCGGAACACTGAAGCTTTCTTT.

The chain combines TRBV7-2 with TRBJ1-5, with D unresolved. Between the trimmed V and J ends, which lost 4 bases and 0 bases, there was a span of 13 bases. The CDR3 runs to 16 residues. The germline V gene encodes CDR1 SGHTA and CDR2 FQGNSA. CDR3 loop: CASSSAGPNSNQPQHF. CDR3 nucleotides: TGTGCCAGCAGCTCCGCTGGACCCAATAGCAATCAGCCCCAGCATTTT.

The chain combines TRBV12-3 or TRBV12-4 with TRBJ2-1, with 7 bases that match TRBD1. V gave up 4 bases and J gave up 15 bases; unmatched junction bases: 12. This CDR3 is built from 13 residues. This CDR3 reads CASSSQPTGETFF. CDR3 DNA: TGTGCCAGCAGTTCGCAACCAACAGGGGAGACGTTCTTC.

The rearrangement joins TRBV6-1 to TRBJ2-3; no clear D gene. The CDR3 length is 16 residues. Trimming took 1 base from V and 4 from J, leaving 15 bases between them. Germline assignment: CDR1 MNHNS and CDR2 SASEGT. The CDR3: CASSEGPSLGSDTQYF. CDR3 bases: TGTGCCAGCAGTGAAGGACCCTCGTTAGGGTCAGATACGCAGTATTTT.

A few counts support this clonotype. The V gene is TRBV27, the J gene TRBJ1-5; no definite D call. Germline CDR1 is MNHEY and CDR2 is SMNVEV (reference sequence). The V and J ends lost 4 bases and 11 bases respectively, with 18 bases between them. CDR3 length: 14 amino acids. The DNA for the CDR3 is TGTGCCAGCAGTTCCCCTCGCCAGTCCTCGGCCCAGCATTTT. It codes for CASSSPRQSSAQHF.

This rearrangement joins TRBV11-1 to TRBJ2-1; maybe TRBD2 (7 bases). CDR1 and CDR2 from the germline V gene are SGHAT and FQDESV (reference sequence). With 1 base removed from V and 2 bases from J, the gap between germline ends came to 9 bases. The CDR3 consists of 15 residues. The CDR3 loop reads CASSLEGGAYNEQFF. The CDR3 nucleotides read TGTGCCAGCAGCTTAGAGGGGGGGGCCTACAATGAGCAGTTCTTC.

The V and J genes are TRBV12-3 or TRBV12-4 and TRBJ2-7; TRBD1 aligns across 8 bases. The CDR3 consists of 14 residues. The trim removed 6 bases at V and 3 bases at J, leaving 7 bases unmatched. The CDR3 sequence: CASSTGGIGYEQYF. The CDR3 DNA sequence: TGTGCCAGCAGCACAGGGGGAATCGGCTACGAGCAGTACTTC.

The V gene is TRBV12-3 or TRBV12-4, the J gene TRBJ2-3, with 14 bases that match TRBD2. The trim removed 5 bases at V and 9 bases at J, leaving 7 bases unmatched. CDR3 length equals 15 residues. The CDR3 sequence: CASSRLAGGGTTQYF. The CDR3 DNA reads TGTGCCAGCAGTCGACTAGCGGGAGGGGGCACGACGCAGTATTTT.

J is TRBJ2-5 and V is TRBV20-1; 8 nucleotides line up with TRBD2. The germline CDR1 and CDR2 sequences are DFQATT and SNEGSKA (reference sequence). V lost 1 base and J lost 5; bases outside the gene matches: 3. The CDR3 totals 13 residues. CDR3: CSARVSGGETQYF. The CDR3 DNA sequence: TGCAGTGCTAGAGTGTCGGGGGGGGAGACCCAGTACTTC.

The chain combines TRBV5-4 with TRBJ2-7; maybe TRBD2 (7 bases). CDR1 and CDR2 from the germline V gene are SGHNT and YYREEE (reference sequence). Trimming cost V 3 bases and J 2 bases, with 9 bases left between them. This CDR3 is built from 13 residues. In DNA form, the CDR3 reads TGTGCCAGCAGCTCGGGGGGCGCCTACGAGCAGTACTTC. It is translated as CASSSGGAYEQYF.

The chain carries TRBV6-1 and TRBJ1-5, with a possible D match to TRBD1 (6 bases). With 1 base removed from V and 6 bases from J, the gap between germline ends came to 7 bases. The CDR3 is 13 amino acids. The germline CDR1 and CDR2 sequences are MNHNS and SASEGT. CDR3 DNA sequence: TGTGCCAGCAGTGAAGGGACAGCTCAGCCCCAGCATTTT. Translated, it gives CASSEGTAQPQHF.

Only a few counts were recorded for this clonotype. The CDR3 DNA sequence: TGTGCCACCAGCAACGTACTCAGGGGGCGCGACTATGGCTACACCTTC. This sequence encodes CATSNVLRGRDYGYTF. The genes are TRBV15 and TRBJ1-2, with 8 bases aligning to TRBD1. Germline values: CDR1 LNHNV, CDR2 YYDKDF (reference sequence). This CDR3 is 16 amino acids long. The J segment lost 3 bases and the V segment lost 4 bases, leaving 10 bases of the junction unmatched.

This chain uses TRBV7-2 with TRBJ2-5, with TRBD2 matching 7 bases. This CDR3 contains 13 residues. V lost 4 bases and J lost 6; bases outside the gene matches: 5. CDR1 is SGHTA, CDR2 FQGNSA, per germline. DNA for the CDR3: TGTGCCAGCAGCTGGAGCGGGGCGAAGACCCAGTACTTC. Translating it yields CASSWSGAKTQYF.

As DNA, the CDR3 is TGCAGTGCTAGAGACTTGGACCAGAACCACGGCTACACCTTC. Amino acid sequence: CSARDLDQNHGYTF. The chain uses TRBV20-1 and TRBJ1-2, with D unclear. There are 14 residues in the CDR3. The V and J ends lost 0 bases and 8 bases respectively, with 16 bases between them. CDR1 DFQATT and CDR2 SNEGSKA come from the germline V gene (reference sequence).

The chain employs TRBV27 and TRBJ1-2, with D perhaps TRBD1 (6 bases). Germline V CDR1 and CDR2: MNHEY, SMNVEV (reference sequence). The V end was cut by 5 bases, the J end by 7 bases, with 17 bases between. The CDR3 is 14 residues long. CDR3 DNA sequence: TGTGCCAGCAGTCCCCGAGGGGGGTCGACTGGCTACACCTTC. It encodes CASSPRGGSTGYTF.

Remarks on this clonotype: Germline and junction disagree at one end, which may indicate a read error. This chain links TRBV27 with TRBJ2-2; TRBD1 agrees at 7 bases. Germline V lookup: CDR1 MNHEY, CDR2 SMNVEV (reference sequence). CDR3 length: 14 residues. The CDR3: CASSITQGTGEPFF. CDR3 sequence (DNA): TGTGCCAGCAGTATCACACAGGGGACCGGGGAGCCGTTTTTT.

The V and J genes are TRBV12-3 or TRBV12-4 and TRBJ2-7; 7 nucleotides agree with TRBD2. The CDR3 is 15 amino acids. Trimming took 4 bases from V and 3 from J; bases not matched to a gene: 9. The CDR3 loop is CASSSRGSGLYEQYF. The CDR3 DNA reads TGTGCCAGCAGTTCCCGCGGGAGCGGGCTCTACGAGCAGTACTTC.

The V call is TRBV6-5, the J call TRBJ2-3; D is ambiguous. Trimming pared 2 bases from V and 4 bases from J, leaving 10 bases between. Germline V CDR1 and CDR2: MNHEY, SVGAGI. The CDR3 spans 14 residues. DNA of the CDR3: TGTGCCAGCAGTTACGTACTAAGACCAGATACGCAGTATTTT. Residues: CASSYVLRPDTQYF.

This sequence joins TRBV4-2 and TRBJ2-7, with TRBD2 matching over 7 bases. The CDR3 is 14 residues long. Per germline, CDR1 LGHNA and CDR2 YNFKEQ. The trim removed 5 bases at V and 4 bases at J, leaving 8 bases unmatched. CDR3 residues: CASSSTGTTYEQYF. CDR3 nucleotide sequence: TGTGCCAGCAGCTCTACCGGGACTACATACGAGCAGTACTTC.

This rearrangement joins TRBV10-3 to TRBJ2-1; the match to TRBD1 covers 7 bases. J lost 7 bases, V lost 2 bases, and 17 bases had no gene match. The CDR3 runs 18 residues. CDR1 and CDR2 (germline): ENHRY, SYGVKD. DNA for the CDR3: TGTGCCATCAGTGAGCGGGTGGAAGGGGGCGCGAACCGGAATGAGCAGTTCTTC. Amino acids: CAISERVEGGANRNEQFF.

CDR3 sequence: CASSLGGVEKLFF. The DNA for the CDR3 is TGTGCCAGCAGCTTAGGTGGGGTGGAAAAACTGTTTTTT. The rearrangement uses TRBV11-2 and TRBJ1-4; the D is unclear. This CDR3 region has 13 residues. With 1 base removed from V and 8 bases from J, the gap between germline ends came to 8 bases. The germline CDR1 and CDR2 sequences are SGHAT and FQNNGV.

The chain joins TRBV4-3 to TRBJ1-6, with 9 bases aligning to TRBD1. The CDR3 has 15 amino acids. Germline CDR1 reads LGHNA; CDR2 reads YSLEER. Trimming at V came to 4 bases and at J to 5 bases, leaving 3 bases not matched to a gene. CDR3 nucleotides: TGCGCCAGCAGCCGCCGGGACAGGGATAATTCACCCCTCCACTTT. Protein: CASSRRDRDNSPLHF.

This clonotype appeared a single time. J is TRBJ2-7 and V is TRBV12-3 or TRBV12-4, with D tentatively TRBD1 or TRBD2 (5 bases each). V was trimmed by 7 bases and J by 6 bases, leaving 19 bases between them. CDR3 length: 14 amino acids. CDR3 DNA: TGTGCCAGCAACGCCGAGGGACGATTAACCGAGCAGTACTTC. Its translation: CASNAEGRLTEQYF.

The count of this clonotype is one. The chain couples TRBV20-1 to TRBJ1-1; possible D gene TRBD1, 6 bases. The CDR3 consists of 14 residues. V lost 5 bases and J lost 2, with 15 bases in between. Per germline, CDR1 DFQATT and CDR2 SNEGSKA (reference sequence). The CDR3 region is CSAPGAAQNTEAFF. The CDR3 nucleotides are TGCAGTGCTCCGGGGGCAGCCCAAAACACTGAAGCTTTCTTT.

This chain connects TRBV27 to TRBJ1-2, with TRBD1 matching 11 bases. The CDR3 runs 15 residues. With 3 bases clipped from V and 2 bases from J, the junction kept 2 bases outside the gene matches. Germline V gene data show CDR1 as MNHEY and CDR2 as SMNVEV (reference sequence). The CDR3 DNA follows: TGTGCCAGCAGTTTGGGGACAGGGGGAAACTATGGCTACACCTTC. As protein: CASSLGTGGNYGYTF.